Listed below are T cell receptor beta chains from one sample, sequenced in a study of PD-1 blockade in classical Hodgkin lymphoma. Profiled with immunoSEQ multiplex PCR; TCRdb holds only in-frame clones, not every one. The sample has fewer than 100,000 clones, more than 85% seen once. This specimen consisted of peripheral blood mononuclear cells (PBMCs), obtained before the fourth cycle of nivolumab. The receptor set was obtained from a human donor with classical Hodgkin lymphoma. Each CDR3 is given with its conserved first and last residue. A D gene is named only where the DNA matches it firmly. Rows may omit the clone size; those that give it use once, few, many or a size class.

J gene | clone size | V gene | D gene | CDR3 DNA | CDR3 protein
TRBJ2-2 | - | TRBV19 | TRBD2 | TGTGCCAGTGGGACTAGCCCTAACACCGGGGAGCTGTTTTTT | CASGTSPNTGELFF
TRBJ2-2 | - | TRBV28 | - | TGTGCCAGCAGCCTCCCCACAGAGAACACCGGGGAGCTGTTTTTT | CASSLPTENTGELFF
TRBJ2-7 | - | TRBV29-1 | TRBD1 | TGCAGCGTTGAGGGACAGGTCTCCTACGAGCAGTACTTC | CSVEGQVSYEQYF
TRBJ1-2 | - | TRBV19 | - | TGTGCCAGTAGTACGTGGGGGGAAGAAACCTATGGCTACACCTTC | CASSTWGEETYGYTF
TRBJ2-7 | - | TRBV27 | TRBD1 | TGTGCCAGCAGTTTAAGGCCTGGGGTGACCAGGGGGCGTCCGCAGTACTTC | CASSLRPGVTRGRPQYF
TRBJ2-7 | - | TRBV18 | TRBD1 | TGTGCCAGCTCACTCTCTTGGACAGGGGGCTCTGGGGAGCAGTACTTC | CASSLSWTGGSGEQYF
TRBJ2-2 | - | TRBV15 | - | TGTGCCACCACGTTACGCAGGGTCACCGGGGAGCTGTTTTTT | CATTLRRVTGELFF
TRBJ2-2 | - | TRBV6-5 | TRBD2 | TGTGCCAGCAGTTACCTAGCGGGAGTAAACACCGGGGAGCTGTTTTTT | CASSYLAGVNTGELFF
TRBJ2-1 | - | TRBV9 | TRBD2 | TGTGCCAGCAGCGTAGGGGGACTAGCGGGACTGAATGAGCAGTTCTTC | CASSVGGLAGLNEQFF
TRBJ2-1 | - | TRBV25-1 | TRBD2 | TGTGCCAGCAGTGAACTGGGACTAGCCGCCTACAATGAGCAGTTCTTC | CASSELGLAAYNEQFF
TRBJ1-1 | - | TRBV19 | TRBD1 | TGTGCCAGTAGTTTACAGGGGGCAACTGAAGCTTTCTTT | CASSLQGATEAFF
TRBJ1-5 | once | TRBV7-2 | - | TGTGCCAGCAGCTTAGGGACGTCGTGGGGGGGTCCCCAGCATTTT | CASSLGTSWGGPQHF
TRBJ2-7 | - | TRBV4-1 | - | TGCGCCAGCAGCCAAGATTCTATTCAGGCCGGGTCAATCTACGAGCAGTACTTC | CASSQDSIQAGSIYEQYF
TRBJ2-3 | - | TRBV10-3 | TRBD2 | TGTGCCATCAGTGAGAGGGAAACTAGCGGCTTCACAGATACGCAGTATTTT | CAISERETSGFTDTQYF
TRBJ2-7 | - | TRBV2 | - | TGTGCCAGCAGCTCGGACTTCGGAAACTACGAGCAGTACTTC | CASSSDFGNYEQYF
TRBJ2-5 | - | TRBV5-5 | - | TGTGCCAGCAGCTTGTCGGGACCCGGAGAGACCCAGTACTTC | CASSLSGPGETQYF
TRBJ2-3 | - | TRBV15 | TRBD1 | TGTGCCACCAGGCATACCGGGACAGGGGCAGCGACAGATACGCAGTATTTT | CATRHTGTGAATDTQYF
TRBJ2-3 | - | TRBV30 | - | TGTGCCTGGAGTTTGGCGAGCACAGATACGCAGTATTTT | CAWSLASTDTQYF
TRBJ1-4 | - | TRBV5-1 | TRBD1 | TGCGCCAGCAGCTTGGGGCGACAGGGTAATGAAAAACTGTTTTTT | CASSLGRQGNEKLFF
TRBJ2-7 | - | TRBV11-2 | - | TGTGCCAGCAGCTTAGATCTACGGGGGTTGAGCTCCTACGAGCAGTACTTC | CASSLDLRGLSSYEQYF
TRBJ2-7 | - | TRBV27 | TRBD2 | TGTGCCAGCAAACCGTGGCCTTTGCTAGCGGGCTCTAATTTCTACGAGCAGTACTTC | CASKPWPLLAGSNFYEQYF
TRBJ1-2 | few | TRBV5-1 | - | TGCGCCAGTCTCGGGGATTGGAACTATGGCTACACCTTC | CASLGDWNYGYTF
TRBJ2-7 | once | TRBV5-1 | - | TGCGCCAGCAGCGTACTAACAGGGCGGGTGAACTACGAGCAGTACTTC | CASSVLTGRVNYEQYF
TRBJ1-5 | once | TRBV19 | - | TGTGCCAGTAGTATAAGGGGAGTCCTCAATAGCAATCAGCCCCAGCATTTT | CASSIRGVLNSNQPQHF
TRBJ2-5 | - | TRBV5-4 | - | TGTGCCAGCAGCGCCGGATTGGAGACCCAGTACTTC | CASSAGLETQYF
TRBJ1-1 | - | TRBV4-1 | - | TGCGCCAGCAGCCCAGGGGAGAACACTGAAGCTTTCTTT | CASSPGENTEAFF
TRBJ2-7 | - | TRBV10-3 | - | TGTGCCATCAGTGAGCGACCTCGAGGGGGCGTCGGGGGATACGAGCAGTACTTC | CAISERPRGGVGGYEQYF
TRBJ2-7 | - | TRBV7-9 | - | TGTGCCAGCAGCTCAGGGGGGCTCTACGAGCAGTACTTC | CASSSGGLYEQYF
TRBJ2-7 | - | TRBV5-1 | - | TGCGCCAGCAGCACTGGGACGGGGGGCATCGACGAGCAGTACTTC | CASSTGTGGIDEQYF
TRBJ2-2 | - | TRBV18 | - | TGTGCCAGCTCACCATTGGTACAAGGGGAGCTGTTTTTT | CASSPLVQGELFF
TRBJ2-1 | - | TRBV5-5 | TRBD1 | TGTGCCAGCAGCCGGCGGGACAGGGGATTTTCCTACAATGAGCAGTTCTTC | CASSRRDRGFSYNEQFF
TRBJ1-2 | - | TRBV18 | TRBD1 | TGTGCCAGCTCGCGGGACAGAATTAACTATGGCTACACCTTC | CASSRDRINYGYTF
TRBJ2-1 | - | TRBV5-1 | - | TGCGCCAGCACAAGAAACCGACTAGATTATACCTCATCCTACAATGAGCAGTTCTTC | CASTRNRLDYTSSYNEQFF
TRBJ2-2 | - | TRBV5-4 | TRBD2 | TGTGCCAGCAGCTTGGTTGCGGGAGTAACCGGGGAGCTGTTTTTT | CASSLVAGVTGELFF
TRBJ1-2 | - | TRBV11-2 | - | TGTGCCAGCAGCTTAGGCAGAAATAACTATGGCTACACCTTC | CASSLGRNNYGYTF
TRBJ1-1 | - | TRBV5-1 | - | TGCGCCAGCAGCTTGGATGGCAGGAACACTGAAGCTTTCTTT | CASSLDGRNTEAFF
TRBJ1-3 | - | TRBV19 | - | TGTGCCAGTAGTATCCCCGGCAGCTCTGGAAACACCATATATTTT | CASSIPGSSGNTIYF
TRBJ2-3 | - | TRBV10-1 | - | TGCGCCAGCAGTCCAGGGGGGAGCGCAGATACGCAGTATTTT | CASSPGGSADTQYF